The present T cell receptor beta chain was sequenced within a study of siplizumab effects on memory and regulatory T cells. Study-wide results and limits: Only a minority of proliferating CD4+ or CD8+ clones had an assignable naive or memory phenotype, with roughly 80-96% lacking one.

The method was immunoSEQ multiplex PCR; TCRdb's version includes in-frame clones alone and lacks a portion of them. This table holds roughly 64,000 clones, just over 95% found once. As regards this clone: Its target is not known.

V was shortened by 1 base and J by 9 bases, with 15 bases between the two germline ends. Germline CDR1 reads SEHNR; CDR2 reads FQNEAQ (reference sequence). The length of the CDR3 is 14 residues. Input material: naive CD8+ T cells sorted from blood. This sequence originates from a human donor in good health. This chain connects TRBV7-9 to TRBJ1-1, with D unresolved. In DNA form, the CDR3 reads TGTGCCAGCAGCTTAGACCTAGCCGAGTTAAAAGCTTTCTTT. This sequence encodes CASSLDLAELKAFF.